This entry lists 20 T cell receptor beta chains sequenced from one sample in a study of Ad26.COV2.S vaccination and SARS-CoV-2 variants. This table comes from immunoSEQ multiplex PCR, and its TCRdb copy is limited to in-frame clones, with some not included. The sample lists approximately 500,000 clones; 87% were seen once. Sample treatment: roughly 18 received Ad26.COV2.S at low or high dose, single or two shots; about 5 received placebo; per-sample allocation not given. Sampling took place 63 days after the first vaccine or placebo injection. This specimen consisted of peripheral blood, obtained in a trial of Ad26.COV2.S vaccine versus placebo. The receptors shown here come from a person between 18 and 65 years old who received the Ad26.COV2.S COVID-19 vaccine or a placebo.

V and J are TRBV6-5 and TRBJ1-5; D possibly corresponds to TRBD1 (6 bases). Per germline, CDR1 MNHEY and CDR2 SVGAGI. Trimming left V 5 bases short and J 4 bases short, with 15 bases between. The CDR3 runs to 15 residues. In DNA form, the CDR3 reads TGTGCCAGCAGTCAGCAGTGGCAGGGGAATCAGCCCCAGCATTTT. The encoded protein is CASSQQWQGNQPQHF.

The chain couples TRBV29-1 to TRBJ2-7; D is uncertain. Looked up from germline, CDR1 is SQVTM and CDR2 is ANQGSEA. V was cut by 5 bases and J by 5 bases, with 16 bases left in between. The CDR3 length is 13 residues. The CDR3 DNA is TGCAGCGTTAGTGGCCGCCTCCCAAACGAGCAGTACTTC. It codes for CSVSGRLPNEQYF.

The V call is TRBV30, the J call TRBJ1-5, with a weak D call TRBD1 (5 bases). CDR1 and CDR2 from the germline V gene are GTSNPN and SVGIG (reference sequence). The germline V and J ends were trimmed by 2 bases and 5 bases, with 10 bases remaining between them. The length of the CDR3 is 13 residues. This CDR3 is CAWSYGTDQPQHF. The CDR3 DNA reads TGTGCCTGGAGTTACGGGACGGATCAGCCCCAGCATTTT. The full variable domain, its missing parts supplied by reference TRBV30 and TRBJ1-5, is SQTIHQWPATLVQPVGSPLSLECTVEGTSNPNLYWYRQAAGRGLQLLFYSVGIGQISSEVPQNLSASRPQDRQFILSSKKLLLSDSGFYLCAWSYGTDQPQHFGDGTRLSIL.

The chain is built from TRBV3-1 (or the pseudogene TRBV3-2) and TRBJ1-1, with TRBD1 matching 10 bases. With V trimmed by 3 bases and J by 1 base, 23 bases remained unmatched. Germline V gene sequence: CDR1 LGHDT, CDR2 YNNKEL (reference sequence). The CDR3 contains 22 residues. The CDR3 bases are TGTGCCAGCAGCCACACCTTCCCCCGTCCCGGGACAGGGGAGGAGGGGAACACTGAAGCTTTCTTT. As protein: CASSHTFPRPGTGEEGNTEAFF.

The chain couples TRBV19 to TRBJ1-5, with 11 positions matching TRBD1. V shed 5 bases, J shed 1 base, and the junction held 7 bases outside the gene matches. The CDR3 is 17 amino acids. The germline V gene has CDR1 LNHDA and CDR2 SQIVND (reference sequence). This CDR3 reads CASSPSGDRGSNQPQHF. DNA for the CDR3: TGTGCCAGTAGTCCCTCGGGGGACAGGGGGAGCAATCAGCCCCAGCATTTT.

This chain connects TRBV19 to TRBJ2-2, with a tentative D call TRBD2 (6 bases). Deletions cut 5 bases from V and 4 bases from J, with 11 bases between. The CDR3 totals 14 residues. Germline CDR1 LNHDA, CDR2 SQIVND (reference sequence). The DNA of the CDR3 is TGTGCCAGTAGTGTTAGCGGCGCCACCGGGGAGCTGTTTTTT. Its protein is CASSVSGATGELFF. Full variable domain (rest looked up from reference TRBV19 and TRBJ2-2): DGGITQSPKYLFRKEGQNVTLSCEQNLNHDAMYWYRQDPGQGLRLIYYSQIVNDFQKGDIAEGYSVSREKKESFPLTVTSAQKNPTAFYLCASSVSGATGELFFGEGSRLTVL.

This clone has ten or more counts. The rearrangement links TRBV29-1 to TRBJ2-7, with D possibly matching TRBD2 (6 bases). This CDR3 spans 12 amino acids. CDR1 and CDR2 from the germline V gene are SQVTM and ANQGSEA. Trimming took 6 bases from V and 0 from J, leaving 9 bases between them. The CDR3 reads CSVTSSSYEQYF. The CDR3 nucleotides are TGCAGCGTGACTAGTAGCTCCTACGAGCAGTACTTC.

This clone was detected once. V is TRBV5-4 and J is TRBJ2-2, with 10 positions matching TRBD2. There are 15 residues in the CDR3. Germline assignment: CDR1 SGHNT and CDR2 YYREEE (reference sequence). The V segment lost 3 bases and the J segment 6 bases; nucleotides outside the gene matches: 5. CDR3 sequence reads: CASSSLAGVPGELFF. In nucleotides, the CDR3 is TGTGCCAGCAGCTCCCTAGCGGGAGTGCCCGGGGAGCTGTTTTTT.

This chain connects TRBV6-2 or TRBV6-3 to TRBJ2-1; D possibly corresponds to TRBD2 (7 bases). V lost 2 bases to trimming and J lost 4 bases, with 21 bases between them. Germline values: CDR1 MNHEY, CDR2 SVGEGT. CDR3 length equals 18 residues. This CDR3 reads CASSYRGGIGRRYNEQFF. CDR3 in DNA: TGTGCCAGCAGTTACAGGGGGGGGATCGGGAGAAGGTACAATGAGCAGTTCTTC.

This clone was found a few times. The rearrangement uses TRBV9 and TRBJ1-2; D gene unclear. V was trimmed by 0 bases and J by 6 bases, leaving 6 bases between them. Germline loops: CDR1 SGDLS, CDR2 YYNGEE. This CDR3 spans 12 amino acids. The CDR3 spells CASSVDGHGYTF. The CDR3 region has the DNA TGTGCCAGCAGCGTAGACGGACATGGCTACACCTTC.

The chain links TRBV29-1 to TRBJ2-6; possible D gene TRBD1, 6 bases. V lost 4 bases and J lost 0, with 10 bases in between. Germline lookup yields CDR1 SQVTM and CDR2 ANQGSEA. This CDR3 contains 15 residues. CDR3 residues: CSVVQGVSGANVLTF. The CDR3 DNA follows: TGCAGCGTTGTACAGGGTGTCTCTGGGGCCAACGTCCTGACTTTC.

The chain has TRBV6-5 and TRBJ2-7; 14 bases align to TRBD2. V lost 5 bases and J lost 5; bases outside the gene matches: 5. CDR1 and CDR2 from the germline V gene are MNHEY and SVGAGI. This CDR3 contains 15 residues. The CDR3 protein is CASSPGLAGVNEQYF. The CDR3, as DNA: TGTGCCAGCAGTCCGGGACTAGCGGGAGTGAACGAGCAGTACTTC.

CDR3 bases: TGTGCCAGCAGTTACATGACTAGACGCAATGAGCAGTTCTTC. Amino acid sequence: CASSYMTRRNEQFF. The chain combines TRBV6-5 with TRBJ2-1; TRBD2 is a possible D gene (6 bases). This CDR3 has 14 residues. CDR1 and CDR2 (germline): MNHEY, SVGAGI. V lost 2 bases, J lost 6 bases, and 11 bases lay in between.

This chain joins TRBV2 and TRBJ1-3, with D hard to call. V dropped 5 bases and J dropped 2 bases, with 13 bases sitting between them. Germline V CDR1 and CDR2: SNHLY, FYNNEI. The CDR3 totals 15 residues. CDR3 loop: CASSSGRAAGNTIYF. CDR3 bases: TGTGCCAGCAGTTCGGGAAGGGCCGCTGGAAACACCATATATTTT. The full variable domain, in which reference TRBV2 and TRBJ1-3 provide the parts outside the CDR3, is EPEVTQTPSHQVTQMGQEVILRCVPISNHLYFYWYRQILGQKVEFLVSFYNNEISEKSEIFDDQFSVERPDGSNFTLKIRSTKLEDSAMYFCASSSGRAAGNTIYFGEGSWLTVV.

The chain carries TRBV19 and TRBJ1-1, with D perhaps TRBD1 (5 bases). The germline gives CDR1 LNHDA, CDR2 SQIVND (reference sequence). Trimming removed 6 bases at V and 3 bases at J, with 17 bases between. This CDR3 has 15 residues. The CDR3 loop reads CASRRAGTGDTEAFF. CDR3 DNA: TGTGCCAGTAGGAGAGCCGGGACGGGGGACACTGAAGCTTTCTTT. The entire variable domain, with the rest obtained from reference TRBV19 and TRBJ1-1, is as follows: DGGITQSPKYLFRKEGQNVTLSCEQNLNHDAMYWYRQDPGQGLRLIYYSQIVNDFQKGDIAEGYSVSREKKESFPLTVTSAQKNPTAFYLCASRRAGTGDTEAFFGQGTRLTVV.

The chain recombines TRBV6-5 with TRBJ1-5; D is possibly TRBD1 (6 bases). V was clipped by 6 bases and J by 3 bases, with 12 bases between them. The CDR3 loop spans 14 amino acids. Germline-derived CDR1 and CDR2 are MNHEY and SVGAGI. This CDR3 reads CASSTGQTNQPQHF. CDR3 coding DNA: TGTGCCAGCAGCACGGGACAAACCAATCAGCCCCAGCATTTT.

The chain links TRBV9 to TRBJ1-2, with D perhaps matching TRBD1 (5 bases). This CDR3 spans 16 amino acids. V lost 3 bases and J lost 8, with 23 bases in between. Germline CDR1 and CDR2: SGDLS and YYNGEE. CDR3 sequence (DNA): TGTGCCAGCAGCGCAGACCCCAGGGCACGTAGTTCGGGCTACACCTTC. Translating it yields CASSADPRARSSGYTF.

This chain connects TRBV6-6 to TRBJ1-1; D is perhaps TRBD1 (5 bases). Per germline, CDR1 MNHNY and CDR2 SVGAGI (reference sequence). V dropped 5 bases and J dropped 4 bases, with 17 bases sitting between them. This CDR3 is built from 15 residues. Written as DNA, the CDR3 is TGTGCCAGCAGTCGTGGGGGGGGAGGAGGCACTGAAGCTTTCTTT. Translation: CASSRGGGGGTEAFF.

This clone was picked up one time. The CDR3 nucleotides read TGTGCCACCGTCCCGGGACTAGCCAAAGAGACCCAGTACTTC. Translated, it gives CATVPGLAKETQYF. The chain recombines TRBV6-5 with TRBJ2-5, with 9 bases aligning to TRBD2. Per the germline V gene, CDR1 is MNHEY and CDR2 is SVGAGI. The CDR3 consists of 14 residues. V was clipped by 10 bases and J by 3 bases; unmatched bases: 9.

The V call is TRBV7-9, the J call TRBJ2-1, with D possibly TRBD2 on 6 matching bases. This CDR3 has 13 amino acids. Germline CDR1 and CDR2: SEHNR and FQNEAQ (reference sequence). Deletions cut 5 bases from V and 9 bases from J, with 14 bases between. The CDR3 loop is CASSLSSAGEQFF. Written as DNA, the CDR3 is TGTGCCAGCAGCCTATCTAGCGCGGGTGAGCAGTTCTTC.